This T cell receptor beta chain was documented in a study of Ad26.COV2.S vaccination and SARS-CoV-2 variants. Study background: Ad26.COV2.S was injected intramuscularly once or twice, 56 days apart.

This clone was counted a single time. No antigen is known for it. Using immunoSEQ multiplex PCR, the repertoire was profiled, and TCRdb retains in-frame clones only, with some absent. The sample records some 300,000 clones, 86% being singletons. Study-wide results and caveats: Using TCR breadth and depth analyses may have led to underestimated total T cell responses. Individuals receiving vaccine had higher spike-specific TCR breadth than placebo recipients did.

Treatment of the sample: some 20 received Ad26.COV2.S at low or high dose, single or two shots; 5 received placebo; per-sample allocation not given. Sampling occurred on day 63 after the first vaccine or placebo injection. Ad26.COV2.S expressed prefusion-stabilized spike from the original Wuhan strain. CDR1 and CDR2 (germline): MNHEY, SVGAGI. The CDR3 is 14 residues long. V gave up 8 bases and J gave up 0 bases, with 13 bases separating them. This receptor was identified in a person between 18 and 60 years old who received the Ad26.COV2.S COVID-19 vaccine or a placebo. The rearrangement links TRBV6-5 to TRBJ1-2; D unresolved. The source was peripheral blood, collected in a trial of Ad26.COV2.S vaccine versus placebo. DNA of the CDR3: TGTGCCAGCCTCTTATCCCTTTCTAACTATGGCTACACCTTC. Its protein is CASLLSLSNYGYTF.